A selection of T cell receptor beta chains follows, all from one sample in a study of blood T cell repertoires in COVID-19. Profiling relied on immunoSEQ multiplex PCR, and the TCRdb table lists in-frame clones only, not all of them. The sample includes 45,000 or so clones, around 82% of them seen just once. Source material: peripheral blood. The receptors were gathered from a human donor in a cohort sampled during active COVID-19. The CDR3 runs from the conserved cysteine through the conserved F or W. A D gene is named only where the DNA matches it firmly. The size field is filled for only some rows; it gives once, few, many or a size class.

V gene	clone size	J gene	D gene	CDR3 DNA	CDR3 protein
TRBV6-5	.	TRBJ2-7	.	TGTGCCAGCAAGATCACCGGGACACCAACCTACGAGCAGTACTTC	CASKITGTPTYEQYF
TRBV5-1	.	TRBJ2-3	.	TGCGCCAGCAGCTTATCTAGCAGCACAGATACGCAGTATTTT	CASSLSSSTDTQYF
TRBV2	.	TRBJ1-3	.	TGTGCCAGTGGGCTGGGGGCGGCAAATTCTGGAAACACCATATATTTT	CASGLGAANSGNTIYF
TRBV4-1	.	TRBJ1-4	.	TGCGCCAGCAGCCAACAATGGCAGTTCGATGAAAAACTGTTTTTT	CASSQQWQFDEKLFF
TRBV6-5	once	TRBJ1-2	TRBD1	TGTGCCAGCAGTTACTCGAGGACAGGGGGAGGGTATGGCTACACCTTC	CASSYSRTGGGYGYTF
TRBV4-1	.	TRBJ2-2	.	TGCGCCAGCAAAGGAGGGACGAACACCGGGGAGCTGTTTTTT	CASKGGTNTGELFF
TRBV18	.	TRBJ2-1	TRBD2	TGTGCCAGCTCACCACCGCTCGCGGGAGCCTACAATGAGCAGTTCTTC	CASSPPLAGAYNEQFF
TRBV2	medium-sized	TRBJ1-4	.	TGTGCCAGCGGGGGCCGTAGGGAAAAACTGTTTTTT	CASGGRREKLFF
TRBV2	.	TRBJ1-4	.	TGTGCCAGCAGAACCCAGGGAAATGAAAAACTGTTTTTT	CASRTQGNEKLFF
TRBV14	.	TRBJ2-7	TRBD1	TGTGCCAGCAGCCCCCTAAAACAGGGGAAGTACGAGCAGTACTTC	CASSPLKQGKYEQYF
TRBV10-1	few	TRBJ2-5	TRBD1	TGCGCCAGCAGTGCCGGACAGGGCCAAGAGACCCAGTACTTC	CASSAGQGQETQYF
TRBV19	.	TRBJ1-6	.	TGTGCCAGTAGTATGTCTACCGGTAGTTCACCCCTCCACTTT	CASSMSTGSSPLHF
TRBV6-6	.	TRBJ1-2	TRBD1	TGTGCCAGCAGCCCCACAGGGGAGTATGGCTACACCTTC	CASSPTGEYGYTF
TRBV5-1	.	TRBJ1-4	TRBD1	TGCGCCAGCAGCTGGACAGGGTCTAATGAAAAACTGTTTTTT	CASSWTGSNEKLFF
TRBV19	.	TRBJ2-2	.	TGTGCCAGTAGTATCCAGGCTAACACCGGGGAGCTGTTTTTT	CASSIQANTGELFF
TRBV11-2	.	TRBJ1-3	TRBD1	TGTGCCAGCAGCTTAGAGACAGGGCTAACCGGAAACACCATATATTTT	CASSLETGLTGNTIYF
TRBV2	.	TRBJ2-1	.	TGTGCCAGCATCGACCTGACAGGACAGCGATACAATGAGCAGTTCTTC	CASIDLTGQRYNEQFF
TRBV11-2	.	TRBJ2-2	.	TGTGCCAGCAGCCGAGCACCCACCGGGGAGCTGTTTTTT	CASSRAPTGELFF
TRBV6-1	.	TRBJ1-1	.	TGTGCCAGCAGTGAAGCCCACAACCGCCCGAACACTGAAGCTTTCTTT	CASSEAHNRPNTEAFF
TRBV2	.	TRBJ2-5	TRBD1	TGTGCCAGCGGGGACAGGGCCGAGACCCAGTACTTC	CASGDRAETQYF
TRBV7-3	.	TRBJ2-1	.	TGTGCCAGCAGCTCCGCCCACAGGGCTTACAATGAGCAGTTCTTC	CASSSAHRAYNEQFF
TRBV5-1	.	TRBJ2-7	.	TGCGCCAGCAGCTGGGGAGATACTTCTCGCTACGAGCAGTACTTC	CASSWGDTSRYEQYF
TRBV5-1	once	TRBJ2-1	TRBD2	TGCGCCAGCAGCAAACCGGGACTAGCGGGGGGAGGAAATGAGCAGTTCTTC	CASSKPGLAGGGNEQFF
TRBV6-5	.	TRBJ2-6	TRBD1	TGTGCCAGCAGCTTCGACAGGGCTGGGGCCAACGTCCTGACTTTC	CASSFDRAGANVLTF
TRBV3-1/TRBV3-2	.	TRBJ2-2	TRBD1	TGTGCCAGCAGACAGGGGGGGGAGCTGTTTTTT	CASRQGGELFF
TRBV28	.	TRBJ1-5	.	TGTGCCAGCAGTTTACAGGGGCCCAACGATGGCCCTCAGCCCCAGCATTTT	CASSLQGPNDGPQPQHF
TRBV2	.	TRBJ1-1	.	TGTGCCAGCCGGGTGGGGCGGAGGAACACTGAAGCTTTCTTT	CASRVGRRNTEAFF
TRBV10-3	once	TRBJ1-6	TRBD1	TGTGCCATCAGCGGCCCGACAGGGGGCACAACACCCCTCCACTTT	CAISGPTGGTTPLHF
TRBV5-1	.	TRBJ1-4	.	TGCGCCAGCAGGAGGACAGAGATTAATGAAAAACTGTTTTTT	CASRRTEINEKLFF
TRBV7-8	.	TRBJ1-3	.	TGTGCCAGCAGCACGATGACAGGTTTCTCTGGAAACACCATATATTTT	CASSTMTGFSGNTIYF
TRBV30	.	TRBJ2-7	TRBD2	TGTGCCTGGGGTCGCGGGGGTTTGGACGAGCAGTACTTC	CAWGRGGLDEQYF
TRBV9	.	TRBJ2-2	.	TGTGCCAGCAGCGCCCTAACAGGGAGCACCGGGGAGCTGTTTTTT	CASSALTGSTGELFF
TRBV9	.	TRBJ2-5	.	TGTGCCAGCAGCGCAGGGACATCTGAGACCCAGTACTTC	CASSAGTSETQYF
TRBV11-1	.	TRBJ2-3	TRBD2	TGTGCCAGCAGCTTAACCACGGGAGGGGATACGCAGTATTTT	CASSLTTGGDTQYF
TRBV20-1	.	TRBJ1-3	.	TGCAGTGCTAGTCACAGGGCTAATGGAAACACCATATATTTT	CSASHRANGNTIYF
TRBV6-5	.	TRBJ1-1	TRBD1	TGTGCCAGCAGTAGATCCGGGGACAGTGAAGCTTTCTTT	CASSRSGDSEAFF
TRBV2	.	TRBJ2-3	TRBD2	TGTGCCAGCAGTGAATTTAGCGGGAGGCAGGATACGCAGTATTTT	CASSEFSGRQDTQYF
TRBV18	.	TRBJ2-5	TRBD1	TGTGCCAGCTCACCACGGGACAGTACAGAGACCCAGTACTTC	CASSPRDSTETQYF
TRBV9	.	TRBJ2-3	.	TGTGCCAGCAGCGTAGGCGGAGATACGCAGTATTTT	CASSVGGDTQYF
TRBV5-1	.	TRBJ2-1	TRBD2	TGCGCCAGCAGCCTGGGACTAGCGGGAGGGCCGAACAATGAGCAGTTCTTC	CASSLGLAGGPNNEQFF
TRBV5-4	.	TRBJ2-3	.	TGTGCCAGCAGCTACACAGGGTCGGATACGCAGTATTTT	CASSYTGSDTQYF
TRBV19	few	TRBJ2-6	TRBD1	TGTGCCAGTAGTAGGGGGACAGGGCGCTCTGGGGCCAACGTCCTGACTTTC	CASSRGTGRSGANVLTF
TRBV4-1	.	TRBJ1-6	TRBD1	TGCGCCAGCAGCCTACAGGGGGCGAATTCACCCCTCCACTTT	CASSLQGANSPLHF
TRBV28	.	TRBJ2-6	TRBD2	TGTGCCAGCAGTTTAGTTTTCTTAGCGGGGGCTTACTCTGGGGCCAACGTCCTGACTTTC	CASSLVFLAGAYSGANVLTF
TRBV28	.	TRBJ2-1	TRBD2	TGTGCCAGCCTAAAGGGACTAGTCTACAATGAGCAGTTCTTC	CASLKGLVYNEQFF
TRBV6-5	few	TRBJ2-5	TRBD1	TGTGCCAGCAGTCCCCAGGGACAGCGACAAGAGACCCAGTACTTC	CASSPQGQRQETQYF
TRBV28	once	TRBJ1-1	.	TGTGCCAGCAGTTTATTTGGCAGGGCCTTTGAAGCTTTCTTT	CASSLFGRAFEAFF
TRBV30	.	TRBJ2-7	.	TGTGCCTGGGGGCAATCTGGGAGCGAGCAGTACTTC	CAWGQSGSEQYF
TRBV28	.	TRBJ2-3	TRBD2	TGTGCCAGCAGTTTTAGTCGAAAGACTAGCGGAAGCACAGATACGCAGTATTTT	CASSFSRKTSGSTDTQYF
TRBV12-3/TRBV12-4	.	TRBJ2-5	.	TGTGCCAGCAGCCAGCAAGAGACCCAGTACTTC	CASSQQETQYF
TRBV10-3	.	TRBJ1-1	.	TGTGCCATCAGTCAGCAGGAAATCACTGAAGCTTTCTTT	CAISQQEITEAFF
TRBV5-1	.	TRBJ1-1	TRBD1	TGCGCCAGCAGCTTCCGACAGGGGAACACTGAAGCTTTCTTT	CASSFRQGNTEAFF
TRBV27	.	TRBJ2-7	TRBD1	TGTGCCAGCAGTTTCGGGACAGGGGGTGACGAGCAGTACTTC	CASSFGTGGDEQYF
TRBV12-3/TRBV12-4	.	TRBJ2-7	.	TGTGCCAGCAGTTTTGAGTTTTACGAGCAGTACTTC	CASSFEFYEQYF
TRBV11-2	.	TRBJ2-7	.	TGTGCCAGCAGCTTCTGGACAGACGCCTACGAGCAGTACTTC	CASSFWTDAYEQYF
TRBV5-1	few	TRBJ2-1	.	TGCGCCAGCACGCGACAGGCGGAAGCTGGGGAGCAGTTCTTC	CASTRQAEAGEQFF
TRBV28	.	TRBJ2-3	TRBD1	TGTGCCAGCAGTCGGGACAGTCCGAGTAGCACAGATACGCAGTATTTT	CASSRDSPSSTDTQYF
TRBV6-5	.	TRBJ2-2	TRBD1	TGTGCCAGCAATAGACAGGGGGCGAACACCGGGGAGCTGTTTTTT	CASNRQGANTGELFF
TRBV6-5	few	TRBJ2-7	.	TGTGCCAGCAGTTACGGGGGCCGGGGCCCCTACGAGCAGTACTTC	CASSYGGRGPYEQYF